This T cell receptor beta chain stems from a study of beta chain features in type 1 diabetes. There are 15 residues in the CDR3. V lost 3 bases and J lost 7; bases outside the gene matches: 10. The germline gives CDR1 SGHRS, CDR2 YFSETQ. Sequencing targeted expressed TCRB transcripts, as all isolated RNA had been reverse transcribed. Clones were read by immunoSEQ multiplex PCR, and TCRdb kept only the in-frame ones, dropping some. The sample comprises hundreds of thousands of clones, 11% to 15% of which are singletons, and approximately 0.035% rests with the top ten. This clone appeared a few times. This sequence originates from a man younger than 40 in good health. The sequenced sample was naive CD4+ T cells from blood. J is TRBJ1-2 and V is TRBV5-1; TRBD1 matches 9 bases. CDR3 nucleotide sequence: TGCGCCAGCAGCTGGCCGGGACAGGGAATCGGTGGCTACACCTTC. It translates to CASSWPGQGIGGYTF. The full variable domain, rest sourced from reference TRBV5-1 and TRBJ1-2, is KAGVTQTPRYLIKTRGQQVTLSCSPISGHRSVSWYQQTPGQGLQFLFEYFSETQRNKGNFPGRFSGRQFSNSRSEMNVSTLELGDSALYLCASSWPGQGIGGYTFGSGTRLTVV.